The 32 T cell receptor beta chains reported below all come from one sample, sequenced in a study of T cell clonality in common variable immunodeficiency. Data came from immunoSEQ multiplex PCR; TCRdb stores just in-frame clones and leaves some out. This sample has approximately 30,000 clones and no singletons, with roughly 6.7% in the ten largest. The study, taken as a whole, reports: Reportedly, TCR beta sequences from common variable immunodeficiency showed fewer deletions and N-nucleotide insertions.

These receptors are not linked to any known antigen. The sequenced sample was peripheral blood mononuclear cells. All receptors derive from a human donor with common variable immunodeficiency.

Concerning this clone: The read terminates 3 residues ahead of where the CDR3 ends, so the germline J gene completes it. The chain uses TRBV20-1 and TRBJ1-1; 7 bases are a match to TRBD1. Looked up from germline, CDR1 is DFQATT and CDR2 is SNEGSKA (reference sequence). This CDR3 region has 12 residues. CDR3 sequence: CSAGTAERRAFF. The sequenced part of the CDR3 DNA is TGCAGTGCTGGGACAGCCGAGAGGAGG.

The table lists this clone with a few counts. The CDR3 end falls 3 residues outside the read, so it is completed with the germline J gene. The rearrangement uses TRBV7-6 and TRBJ1-5; possibly TRBD1 for D (6 bases). Trimming left V 1 base short and J 2 bases short, with 12 bases between. The CDR3 is 16 amino acids. CDR1 and CDR2 from the germline V gene are SGHVS and FNYEAQ. The CDR3 reads CASSLGSGGRNQPQHF. The sequenced CDR3 bases are TGTGCCAGCAGCTTAGGTTCGGGGGGCCGCAATCAGCCC.

In this sample, this clone turned up many times. The read finishes 3 residues shy of the CDR3 end, and the germline J gene is used to complete it. This chain joins TRBV10-3 and TRBJ2-7; 7 bases fit TRBD1. The CDR3 covers 14 residues. Germline trimming cut 6 bases from V and 3 bases from J; bases unmatched to any gene: 8. Germline loops: CDR1 ENHRY, CDR2 SYGVKD. This CDR3 is CAIRSPQGDYEQYF. The DNA read from the CDR3 is TGTGCCATCAGGAGTCCGCAGGGGGACTACGAG.

This clone was counted many times. The read finishes 3 residues shy of the CDR3 end, and the germline J gene is used to complete it. This chain joins TRBV20-1 and TRBJ1-4; weak D call: TRBD1 (5 bases). Trimming removed 3 bases at V and 7 bases at J, with 15 bases between. CDR3 length equals 14 residues. Germline values: CDR1 DFQATT, CDR2 SNEGSKA (reference sequence). The chain's CDR3 is CSARGEREGEKLFF. The CDR3 bases that were read are TGCAGTGCTAGGGGGGAGCGGGAGGGTGAAAAA.

This clone was picked up many times. The read halts 3 residues ahead of the CDR3 end, with the missing end drawn from the germline J gene. The rearrangement uses TRBV7-2 and TRBJ2-4; weak D call: TRBD2 (5 bases). This CDR3 spans 15 amino acids. CDR1 and CDR2 (germline): SGHTA, FQGNSA. V was trimmed by 5 bases and J by 3 bases, leaving 14 bases between them. Partial CDR3 DNA: TGTGCCAGCAGCGAGCGGACCAGGAACAAAAACATT. This codes for CASSERTRNKNI. The whole CDR3 sequence reads CASSERTRNKNIQYF.

In its sample, this clone ranks as medium-sized. Read data end 3 residues before the CDR3 end; the end is taken from the germline J gene. The chain is built from TRBV20-1 and TRBJ2-5; possibly TRBD1 for D (6 bases). V was shortened by 6 bases and J by 5 bases, with 13 bases between the two germline ends. CDR3 length: 12 residues. Germline V gives CDR1 DFQATT, CDR2 SNEGSKA (reference sequence). CDR3 residues: CSARGQRETQYF. The sequenced part of the CDR3 DNA is TGCAGTGCCCGGGGACAAAGGGAGACC.

This clone was recorded many times. The CDR3 end lies 3 residues beyond the end of the read and is filled in from the germline J gene. The chain couples TRBV30 to TRBJ2-3, with 11 bases lining up with TRBD2. This CDR3 spans 13 amino acids. Germline V gives CDR1 GTSNPN, CDR2 SVGIG (reference sequence). V shed 5 bases, J shed 3 bases, and the junction held 1 base outside the gene matches. The CDR3: CAWGTSGTDTQYF. The sequenced part of the CDR3 DNA is TGTGCCTGGGGGACTAGCGGAACAGATACG.

This clone was picked up a small number of times. The read terminates 3 residues ahead of where the CDR3 ends, so the germline J gene completes it. V gene TRBV19 combines with J gene TRBJ1-5; D may be TRBD1 (5 bases). The CDR3 has 12 residues. V was shortened by 4 bases and J by 9 bases, with 10 bases between the two germline ends. Germline lookup yields CDR1 LNHDA and CDR2 SQIVND (reference sequence). The CDR3 bases that were read are TGTGCCAGTAGTAAACAGGATCGGCCC. Protein product: CASSKQDRP. The complete CDR3 reads CASSKQDRPQHF.

As concerns this clone: The observed sequence ends 3 residues before the CDR3 terminus, with the missing tail filled in from the germline J gene. This chain links TRBV7-8 with TRBJ2-1; D is possibly TRBD2 (6 bases). Trimming took off 4 bases at V and 1 base at J, with 17 bases between the two ends. The germline CDR1 and CDR2 sequences are SGHVS and FQNEAQ. The CDR3 contains 17 residues. The CDR3 loop is CASSSYRDSASYNEQFF. The sequenced CDR3 bases are TGTGCCAGCAGCTCATACCGGGACTCCGCATCCTACAATGAG.

A note on this clone: The CDR3 end is not reached by the read, which stops 3 residues before it; the germline J gene fills it in. The V gene is TRBV7-2, the J gene TRBJ2-1; perhaps TRBD2 as D (7 bases). This CDR3 has 15 amino acids. V was cut by 5 bases and J by 7 bases, with 18 bases left in between. CDR1 and CDR2 (germline): SGHTA, FQGNSA. CDR3 region: CASSRRGGSLNEQFF. CDR3 DNA, as far as it was read: TGTGCCAGCAGCCGCAGGGGCGGGAGTCTAAATGAG.

This clone was seen more than once but under ten times. Sequencing ends 3 residues short of the CDR3 end; the germline J gene provides the rest. The V and J genes are TRBV2 and TRBJ1-5, with D perhaps TRBD1 (5 bases). Germline loops: CDR1 SNHLY, CDR2 FYNNEI. Trimming took off 2 bases at V and 9 bases at J, with 14 bases between the two ends. The CDR3 covers 14 residues. CDR3 DNA, as far as it was read: TGTGCCAGCAGTGAACGGGAGGGGATAAGGCCC. As protein: CASSEREGIRP. The entire CDR3 protein reads CASSEREGIRPQHF.

This clone was recorded at least ten times. The CDR3 end lies 3 residues beyond the end of the read and is filled in from the germline J gene. J is TRBJ2-1 and V is TRBV7-2, with a tentative D call TRBD1 (5 bases). The CDR3 contains 15 residues. V was clipped by 3 bases and J by 6 bases, with 15 bases between them. Germline lookup yields CDR1 SGHTA and CDR2 FQGNSA. The covered CDR3 bases are TGTGCCAGCAGCTTGACCCCAGGGTGGGGCAATGAG. Encoded protein: CASSLTPGWGNE. The CDR3 as a whole reads CASSLTPGWGNEQFF. The full variable domain, completed using reference TRBV7-2 and TRBJ2-1, is GAGVSQSPSNKVTEKGKDVELRCDPISGHTALYWYRQSLGQGLEFLIYFQGNSAPDKSGLPSDRFSAERTGGSVSTLTIQRTQQEDSAVYLCASSLTPGWGNEQFFGPGTRLTVL.

This clone was observed a few times. The read ends 3 residues shy of where the CDR3 ends; the end is completed using the germline J gene. This sequence joins TRBV7-9 and TRBJ2-7; D unclear. The ends were cut back, 10 bases at V and 2 bases at J, with 18 bases in the middle. This CDR3 spans 14 amino acids. In germline, CDR1 is SEHNR, CDR2 FQNEAQ (reference sequence). CDR3 amino acids: CATEVWSKAYEQYF. The sequenced part of the CDR3 DNA is TGTGCCACCGAAGTTTGGTCCAAGGCCTACGAG.

This clone was seen a few times. The CDR3 is cut off 3 residues early in the read; its end comes from the germline J gene. The V call is TRBV2, the J call TRBJ1-3, with TRBD1 matching 8 bases. The CDR3 is made up of 15 amino acids. V shed 6 bases and J 4 bases; nucleotides not matched to a gene: 8. CDR1 is SNHLY and CDR2 is FYNNEI in the germline V gene. The CDR3 here is CASSPRQGTGNTIYF. The sequenced CDR3 bases are TGTGCCAGCAGCCCCCGACAGGGGACAGGAAACACC.

This clone was counted at least ten times. The CDR3 extends 3 residues past the end of the read, so its final part is completed from the germline J gene. Other DNA sequences of this sample code for an identical CDR3. The chain recombines TRBV20-1 with TRBJ2-1, with 7 nucleotides matching TRBD2. The V and J ends lost 5 bases and 7 bases, in that order; junction bases with no gene match: 8. The CDR3 is made up of 13 amino acids. The germline V gene encodes CDR1 DFQATT and CDR2 SNEGSKA (reference sequence). The DNA read from the CDR3 is TGCAGTGCTGCCCGGGACTACCGTAATGAG. It codes for CSAARDYRNE. The CDR3 in its entirety is CSAARDYRNEQFF.

This clone has at least ten counts. The DNA ends 3 residues before the CDR3 does, and the rest of the CDR3 is filled in from the germline J gene. The chain has TRBV11-3 and TRBJ2-3; D is perhaps TRBD1 (6 bases). Germline lookup yields CDR1 SGHNT and CDR2 YENEEA. V lost 6 bases to trimming and J lost 6 bases, with 19 bases between them. The CDR3 consists of 15 residues. This chain's CDR3 is CASRKKVGGWDTQYF. The part of the CDR3 DNA that was read is TGTGCCAGCAGGAAAAAAGTAGGGGGTTGGGATACG.

The sample holds a few counts of this clone. The read halts 3 residues ahead of the CDR3 end, with the missing end drawn from the germline J gene. This chain joins TRBV20-1 and TRBJ2-7, with D unclear. Germline CDR1 reads DFQATT; CDR2 reads SNEGSKA (reference sequence). Between the trimmed V and J ends, which lost 3 bases and 1 base, there was a span of 7 bases. CDR3 length: 12 amino acids. CDR3 region: CSASLLSYEQYF. CDR3 DNA (partial): TGCAGTGCTAGTTTACTTTCCTACGAG.

In this sample, this clone turned up many times. The read comes to an end 3 residues before the CDR3 does, leaving the germline J gene to fill in the end. The genes are TRBV18 and TRBJ2-7; D is possibly TRBD2 (5 bases). From germline, CDR1 is KGHSH and CDR2 LQKENI. Trimming cost V 3 bases and J 0 bases, with 9 bases left between them. CDR3 length: 14 residues. The CDR3 region is CASSPDLNSYEQYF. The sequenced CDR3 bases are TGTGCCAGCTCACCGGACTTGAACTCCTACGAG.

This clone turned up a few times. From the germline J gene comes the end of the CDR3, since the read stops 3 residues before it. V is TRBV5-6 and J is TRBJ2-7; D is perhaps TRBD1 (6 bases). This CDR3 is 14 amino acids long. V lost 2 bases and J 2 bases, leaving 11 bases between the germline ends. CDR1 SGHDT and CDR2 YYEEEE come from the germline V gene. CDR3 amino acids: CASSFFPGAYEQYF. The covered CDR3 bases are TGTGCCAGCAGCTTTTTCCCAGGGGCCTACGAG.

This clone has at least ten counts. The sequenced CDR3 bases are TGCAGTGCTAGAGTAGGACTAGCGGGAGCATACAATGAG. Its translation: CSARVGLAGAYNE. The whole CDR3 sequence reads CSARVGLAGAYNEQFF. The rearrangement uses TRBV20-1 and TRBJ2-1; 13 bases match TRBD2. From the germline J gene comes the end of the CDR3, since the read stops 3 residues before it. The V segment lost 1 base and the J segment 4 bases; nucleotides outside the gene matches: 4. The CDR3 consists of 16 residues. The germline V gene has CDR1 DFQATT and CDR2 SNEGSKA (reference sequence).

This clone was recorded many times. The read is 3 residues too short to cover the CDR3 end, so that end is filled in from the germline J gene. This chain links TRBV12-3 or TRBV12-4 with TRBJ2-7, with 8 bases matching TRBD1. V lost 2 bases to trimming and J lost 2 bases; unmatched junction nucleotides: 14. There are 18 residues in the CDR3. The CDR3 loop reads CASSLPGGVGRKAYEQYF. CDR3 DNA (partial): TGTGCCAGCAGTTTACCAGGGGGCGTCGGTAGAAAAGCCTACGAG.

This clone has a count of ten or more. The CDR3 extends 3 residues past the end of the read, so its final part is completed from the germline J gene. This chain connects TRBV30 to TRBJ1-1, with D unclear. The CDR3 extends over 14 amino acids. The V end was cut by 0 bases, the J end by 4 bases, with 12 bases between. CDR1 is GTSNPN and CDR2 is SVGIG in the germline V gene (reference sequence). Incomplete CDR3 DNA: TGTGCCTGGAGTGTACAAGGTGGCCGCACTGAA. Its translation: CAWSVQGGRTE. The CDR3 as a whole reads CAWSVQGGRTEAFF. Drawing the rest from reference TRBV30 and TRBJ1-1, the complete variable domain is SQTIHQWPATLVQPVGSPLSLECTVEGTSNPNLYWYRQAAGRGLQLLFYSVGIGQISSEVPQNLSASRPQDRQFILSSKKLLLSDSGFYLCAWSVQGGRTEAFFGQGTRLTVV.

This clone was detected many times. The read is 3 residues too short to cover the CDR3 end, so that end is filled in from the germline J gene. The chain has TRBV18 and TRBJ2-2; 8 nucleotides line up with TRBD2. Germline CDR1 and CDR2: KGHSH and LQKENI. The ends lost 0 bases at V and 2 bases at J; junction bases unmatched: 2. This CDR3 spans 16 amino acids. The CDR3 region is CASSPPSGVNTGELFF. The CDR3 DNA, read in part, is TGTGCCAGCTCACCACCTAGCGGGGTAAACACCGGGGAG.

In this sample, this clone turned up many times. The read ends 3 residues before the CDR3 terminus; that terminus is restored from the germline J gene. The chain links TRBV4-2 to TRBJ2-1, with 10 bases that match TRBD2. The length of the CDR3 is 12 residues. V shed 9 bases, J shed 7 bases, and the junction held 3 bases outside the gene matches. Germline lookup yields CDR1 LGHNA and CDR2 YNFKEQ. The CDR3 sequence is CASTAGGNEQFF. Partial CDR3 DNA: TGTGCCAGTACAGCGGGAGGGAATGAG.

This clone was recorded at least ten times. The sequence runs out 3 residues before the end of the CDR3; the remainder is reconstructed from the germline J gene. This sequence joins TRBV7-3 and TRBJ2-2, with 11 bases lining up with TRBD2. CDR1 is SGHTA and CDR2 is FQGTGA in the germline V gene. Unmatched junction bases numbered 14, after V lost 1 base and J lost 7 bases. This CDR3 contains 19 residues. Here the CDR3 reads CASSLRKPGLAAYGGELFF. CDR3 DNA, as far as it was read: TGTGCCAGCAGCTTAAGAAAACCGGGACTAGCGGCTTATGGCGGGGAG.

Worth noting for this clone: The read ends 3 residues early relative to the CDR3; the germline J gene fills the gap. This chain joins TRBV7-6 and TRBJ2-1; 10 nucleotides match TRBD1. Germline trimming cut 6 bases from V and 4 bases from J; bases unmatched to any gene: 6. The CDR3 contains 15 residues. Germline lookup yields CDR1 SGHVS and CDR2 FNYEAQ. CDR3 bases read: TGTGCCAGCAGGGCCGGGACAGGGGATTACAATGAG. Its translation: CASRAGTGDYNE. The entire CDR3 is CASRAGTGDYNEQFF.

A few counts support this clone. The read ends 3 residues early relative to the CDR3; the germline J gene fills the gap. The V and J genes are TRBV19 and TRBJ1-4; TRBD1 matches at 9 bases. Germline V gene data show CDR1 as LNHDA and CDR2 as SQIVND (reference sequence). The trim removed 4 bases at V and 2 bases at J, leaving 8 bases unmatched. The length of the CDR3 is 17 residues. CDR3 amino acids: CASSKGQGYSTNEKLFF. The CDR3 bases that were read are TGTGCCAGTAGTAAGGGACAGGGATACTCCACTAATGAAAAA.

About this clone: The DNA ends 3 residues before the CDR3 does, and the rest of the CDR3 is filled in from the germline J gene. This chain links TRBV7-2 with TRBJ1-2; D may be TRBD1 (5 bases). This CDR3 has 15 residues. The germline gives CDR1 SGHTA, CDR2 FQGNSA. V lost 7 bases and J lost 3, with 18 bases in between. CDR3: CASTLRGPSDYGYTF. Incomplete CDR3 DNA: TGTGCCAGCACCTTGCGGGGCCCCTCGGACTATGGC.

As regards this clone: The read finishes 3 residues shy of the CDR3 end, and the germline J gene is used to complete it. The chain carries TRBV7-8 and TRBJ1-2; D not resolved. V lost 6 bases, J lost 2 bases, and 7 bases lay in between. Germline V gene lookup returns CDR1 SGHVS and CDR2 FQNEAQ. This CDR3 is built from 12 residues. The CDR3 loop is CASSVQNYGYTF. The sequenced part of the CDR3 DNA is TGTGCCAGCAGTGTACAGAACTATGGC.

Ten or more counts support this clone. The read ends 3 residues shy of where the CDR3 ends; the end is completed using the germline J gene. The chain links TRBV30 to TRBJ2-2, with TRBD1 as a possible D gene (6 bases). V lost 2 bases and J lost 6, with 10 bases in between. Germline values: CDR1 GTSNPN, CDR2 SVGIG (reference sequence). The CDR3 sequence is 13 residues long. Partial CDR3 DNA: TGTGCCTGGAGTCTTAACAGGGCCGGGGAG. It encodes CAWSLNRAGE. The full CDR3 reads CAWSLNRAGELFF. Combining the CDR3 with reference TRBV30 and TRBJ2-2 gives the whole variable domain SQTIHQWPATLVQPVGSPLSLECTVEGTSNPNLYWYRQAAGRGLQLLFYSVGIGQISSEVPQNLSASRPQDRQFILSSKKLLLSDSGFYLCAWSLNRAGELFFGEGSRLTVL.

This clone came up many times. The read ends 3 residues early relative to the CDR3; the germline J gene fills the gap. This sequence joins TRBV6-2 or TRBV6-3 and TRBJ2-7, with TRBD2 matching over 7 bases. CDR3 length: 14 residues. Germline CDR1 reads MNHEY; CDR2 reads SVGEGT. The J segment lost 3 bases and the V segment lost 0 bases, leaving 2 bases of the junction unmatched. This chain's CDR3 is CASSYSLADYEQYF. CDR3 DNA, as far as it was read: TGTGCCAGCAGTTACTCTCTAGCGGACTACGAG.

In this sample, this clone is medium-sized. The read finishes 3 residues shy of the CDR3 end, and the germline J gene is used to complete it. The chain combines TRBV23-1 with TRBJ2-1, with TRBD2 matching over 11 bases. TRBV23-1 is sorted into the ORF group, with uncertain function. The CDR3 runs 16 residues. Trimming took 4 bases from V and 5 from J; bases not matched to a gene: 7. CDR3 DNA, as far as it was read: TGCGCCAGCAGTCGCTCGACTAGCGGGATAGACAATGAG. Protein: CASSRSTSGIDNE. In full, the CDR3 is CASSRSTSGIDNEQFF.